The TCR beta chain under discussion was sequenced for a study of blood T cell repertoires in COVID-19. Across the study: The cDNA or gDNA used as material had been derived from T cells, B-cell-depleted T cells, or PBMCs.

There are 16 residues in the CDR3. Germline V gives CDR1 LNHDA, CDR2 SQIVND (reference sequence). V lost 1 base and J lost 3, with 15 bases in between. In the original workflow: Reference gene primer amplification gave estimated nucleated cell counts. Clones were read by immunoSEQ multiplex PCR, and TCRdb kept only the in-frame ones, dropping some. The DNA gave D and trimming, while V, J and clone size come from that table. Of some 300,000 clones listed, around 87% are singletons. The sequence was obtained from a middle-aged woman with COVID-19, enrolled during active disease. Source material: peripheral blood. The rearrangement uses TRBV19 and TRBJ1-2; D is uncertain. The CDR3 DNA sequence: TGTGCCAGTAGTATAGCTTTCCTGAGAACAGACTATGGCTACACCTTC. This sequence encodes CASSIAFLRTDYGYTF. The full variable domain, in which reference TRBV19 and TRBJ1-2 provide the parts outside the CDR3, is DGGITQSPKYLFRKEGQNVTLSCEQNLNHDAMYWYRQDPGQGLRLIYYSQIVNDFQKGDIAEGYSVSREKKESFPLTVTSAQKNPTAFYLCASSIAFLRTDYGYTFGSGTRLTVV.